Reported below is one T cell receptor (beta chain). Its antigen is unidentified. MiXCR, applied by TCRdb to the reads, yields one record per CDR3 protein. This sample has 450,000 to 600,000 distinct CDR3 sequences; roughly 46% occur once, and the top ten carry roughly two fifths. Between the trimmed V and J ends, which lost 4 bases and 3 bases, there was a span of 20 bases. CDR3 length: 17 amino acids. The data were obtained in a study of T cell repertoires in cytomegalovirus infection. This clonotype was sampled from a human donor in good health (CMV status not recorded). Some clones in this sample may be carry-over from other donors' samples. V usage is TRBV12-3 or TRBV12-4 and J usage is TRBJ2-3; a weak D match, TRBD2 (5 bases). This specimen was cultured PBMCs, taken from culture after CMV antigen stimulation. Written as DNA, the CDR3 is TGTGCCAGCAGTTCAATGCCCGAAGTTCGGGGAACAGATACGCAGTATTTT. Translated: CASSSMPEVRGTDTQYF.